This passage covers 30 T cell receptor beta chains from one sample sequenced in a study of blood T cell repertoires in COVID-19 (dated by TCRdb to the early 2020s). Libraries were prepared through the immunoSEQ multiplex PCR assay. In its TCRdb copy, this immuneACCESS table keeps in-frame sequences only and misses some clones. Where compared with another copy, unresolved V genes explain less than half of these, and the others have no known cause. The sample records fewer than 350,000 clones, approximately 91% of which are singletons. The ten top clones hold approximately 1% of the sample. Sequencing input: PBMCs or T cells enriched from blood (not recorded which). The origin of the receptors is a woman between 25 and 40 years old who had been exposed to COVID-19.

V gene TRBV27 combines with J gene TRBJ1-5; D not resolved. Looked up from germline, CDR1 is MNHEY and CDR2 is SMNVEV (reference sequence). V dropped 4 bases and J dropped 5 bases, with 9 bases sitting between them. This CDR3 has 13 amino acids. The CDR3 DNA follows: TGTGCCAGCAGTTGGGCAACTCATCAGCCCCAGCATTTT. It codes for CASSWATHQPQHF.

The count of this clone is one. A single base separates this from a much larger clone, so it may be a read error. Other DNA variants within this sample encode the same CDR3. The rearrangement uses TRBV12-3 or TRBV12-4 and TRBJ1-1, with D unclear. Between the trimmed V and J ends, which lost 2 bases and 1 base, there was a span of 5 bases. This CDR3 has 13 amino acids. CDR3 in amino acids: CASSLRGNTEAFF. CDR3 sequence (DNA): TGTGCCAGCAGTTTACGAGGGAACACTGAAGCTTTCTTT.

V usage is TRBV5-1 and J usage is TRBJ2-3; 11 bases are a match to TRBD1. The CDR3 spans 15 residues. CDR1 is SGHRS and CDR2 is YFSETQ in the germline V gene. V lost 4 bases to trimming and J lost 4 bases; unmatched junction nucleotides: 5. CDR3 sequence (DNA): TGCGCCAGCAGCCCCCAGGGACAGGGGGCAGATACGCAGTATTTT. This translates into CASSPQGQGADTQYF.

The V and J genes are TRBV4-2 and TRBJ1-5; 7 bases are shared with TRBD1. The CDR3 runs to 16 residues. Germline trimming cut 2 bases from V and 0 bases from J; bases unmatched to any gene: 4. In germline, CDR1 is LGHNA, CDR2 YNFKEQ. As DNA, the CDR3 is TGTGCCAGCAGCCAAAAGGGACAGTATAGCAATCAGCCCCAGCATTTT. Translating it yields CASSQKGQYSNQPQHF.

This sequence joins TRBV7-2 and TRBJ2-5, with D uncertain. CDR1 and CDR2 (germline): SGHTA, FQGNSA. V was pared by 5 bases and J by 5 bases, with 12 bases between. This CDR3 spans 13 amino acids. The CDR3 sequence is CASSLRHYETQYF. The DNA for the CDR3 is TGTGCCAGCAGCCTCAGACATTACGAGACCCAGTACTTC.

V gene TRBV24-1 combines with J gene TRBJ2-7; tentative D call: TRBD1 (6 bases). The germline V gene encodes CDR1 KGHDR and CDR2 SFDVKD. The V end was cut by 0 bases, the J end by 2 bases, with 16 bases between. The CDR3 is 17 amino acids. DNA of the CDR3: TGTGCCACCAGTGATTTGCTCTCTGACAGGTATCCCTACGAGCAGTACTTC. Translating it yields CATSDLLSDRYPYEQYF.

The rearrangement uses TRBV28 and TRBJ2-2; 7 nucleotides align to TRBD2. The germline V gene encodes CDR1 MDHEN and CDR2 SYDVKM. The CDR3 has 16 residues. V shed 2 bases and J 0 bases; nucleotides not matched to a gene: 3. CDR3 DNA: TGTGCCAGCAGTTTAGTAGGACTAGCGAACACCGGGGAGCTGTTTTTT. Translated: CASSLVGLANTGELFF. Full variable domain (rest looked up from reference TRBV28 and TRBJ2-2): DVKVTQSSRYLVKRTGEKVFLECVQDMDHENMFWYRQDPGLGLRLIYFSYDVKMKEKGDIPEGYSVSREKKERFSLILESASTNQTSMYLCASSLVGLANTGELFFGEGSRLTVL.

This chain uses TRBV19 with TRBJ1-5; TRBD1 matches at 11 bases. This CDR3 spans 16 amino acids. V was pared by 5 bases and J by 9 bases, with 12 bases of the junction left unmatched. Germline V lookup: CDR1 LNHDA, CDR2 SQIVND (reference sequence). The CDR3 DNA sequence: TGTGCCAGTAGTCCCTGGGGACAGGGGGAGGCTAGGCCCCAGCATTTT. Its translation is CASSPWGQGEARPQHF.

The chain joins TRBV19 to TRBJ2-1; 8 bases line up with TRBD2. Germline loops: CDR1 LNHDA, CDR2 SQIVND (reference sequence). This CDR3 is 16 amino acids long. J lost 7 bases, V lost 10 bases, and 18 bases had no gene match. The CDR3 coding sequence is TGTGCCACCTCCCTCGGGGGGGGAGAGGGGTCGAATGAGCAGTTCTTC. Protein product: CATSLGGGEGSNEQFF.

CDR3 in DNA: TGCGCCAGCAGCCAAGATCGGCCGTTACTAGCGGGAGGTGAGGGGTTAGAGACCCAGTACTTC. This codes for CASSQDRPLLAGGEGLETQYF. The chain employs TRBV4-1 and TRBJ2-5; TRBD2 agrees at 12 bases. Germline V CDR1 and CDR2: MGHRA, YSYEKL. V was clipped by 0 bases and J by 4 bases; unmatched bases: 18. The CDR3 contains 21 residues.

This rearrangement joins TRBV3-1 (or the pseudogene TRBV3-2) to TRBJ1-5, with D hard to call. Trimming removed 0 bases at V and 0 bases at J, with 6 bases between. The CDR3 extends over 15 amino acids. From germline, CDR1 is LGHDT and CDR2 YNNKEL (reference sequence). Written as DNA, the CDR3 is TGTGCCAGCAGCCAAGACCTAAATAGCAATCAGCCCCAGCATTTT. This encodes CASSQDLNSNQPQHF.

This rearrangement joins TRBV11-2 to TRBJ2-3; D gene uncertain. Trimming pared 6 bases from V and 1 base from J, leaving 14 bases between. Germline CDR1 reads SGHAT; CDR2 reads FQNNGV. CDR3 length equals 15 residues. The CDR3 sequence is CASRLSPQGTDTQYF. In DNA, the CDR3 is TGTGCCAGCAGACTTAGTCCCCAGGGCACAGATACGCAGTATTTT. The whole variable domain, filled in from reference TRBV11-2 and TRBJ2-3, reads EAGVAQSPRYKIIEKRQSVAFWCNPISGHATLYWYQQILGQGPKLLIQFQNNGVVDDSQLPKDRFSAERLKGVDSTLKIQPAKLEDSAVYLCASRLSPQGTDTQYFGPGTRLTVL.

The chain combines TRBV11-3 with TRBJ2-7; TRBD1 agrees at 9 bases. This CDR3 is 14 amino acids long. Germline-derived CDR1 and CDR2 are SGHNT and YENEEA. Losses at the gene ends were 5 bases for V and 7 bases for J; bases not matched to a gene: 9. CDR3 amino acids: CASSHYRGRWEQYF. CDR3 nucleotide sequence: TGTGCCAGCAGCCACTACAGGGGGCGATGGGAGCAGTACTTC.

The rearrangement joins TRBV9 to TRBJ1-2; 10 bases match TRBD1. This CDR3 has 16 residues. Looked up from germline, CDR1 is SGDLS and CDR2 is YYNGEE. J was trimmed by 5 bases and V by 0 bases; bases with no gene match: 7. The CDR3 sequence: CASSVGTGGSRYGYTF. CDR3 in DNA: TGTGCCAGCAGCGTAGGGACAGGGGGGAGTCGGTATGGCTACACCTTC.

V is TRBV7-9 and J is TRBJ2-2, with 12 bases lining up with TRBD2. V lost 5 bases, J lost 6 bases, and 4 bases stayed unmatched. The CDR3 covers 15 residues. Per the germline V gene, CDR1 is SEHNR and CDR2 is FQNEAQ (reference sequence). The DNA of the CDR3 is TGTGCCAGCAGCGGGCTAGCGGGAGGGGCCGGGGAGCTGTTTTTT. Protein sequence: CASSGLAGGAGELFF.

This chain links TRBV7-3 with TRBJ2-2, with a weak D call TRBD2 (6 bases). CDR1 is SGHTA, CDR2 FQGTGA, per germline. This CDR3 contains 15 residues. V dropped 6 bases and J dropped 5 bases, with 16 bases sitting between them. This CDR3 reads CASSSRTAGTGELFF. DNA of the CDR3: TGTGCCAGCAGTTCCCGGACGGCGGGGACCGGGGAGCTGTTTTTT. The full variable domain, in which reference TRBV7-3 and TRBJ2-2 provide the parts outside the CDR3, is GAGVSQTPSNKVTEKGKYVELRCDPISGHTALYWYRQSLGQGPEFLIYFQGTGAADDSGLPNDRFFAVRPEGSVSTLKIQRTERGDSAVYLCASSSRTAGTGELFFGEGSRLTVL.

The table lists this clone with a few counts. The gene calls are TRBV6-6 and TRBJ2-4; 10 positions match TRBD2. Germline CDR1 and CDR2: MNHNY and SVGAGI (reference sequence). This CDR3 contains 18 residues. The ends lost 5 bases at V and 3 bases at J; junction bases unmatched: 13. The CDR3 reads CASSPPLGTSDNKNIQYF. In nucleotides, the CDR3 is TGTGCCAGCAGTCCCCCCCTAGGGACTAGCGATAACAAAAACATTCAGTACTTC.

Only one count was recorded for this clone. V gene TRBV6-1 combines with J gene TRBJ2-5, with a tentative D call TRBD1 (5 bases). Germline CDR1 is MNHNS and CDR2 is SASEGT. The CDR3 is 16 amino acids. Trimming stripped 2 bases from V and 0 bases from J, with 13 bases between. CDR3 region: CASSESQGTYQETQYF. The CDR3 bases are TGTGCCAGCAGTGAATCCCAGGGAACGTACCAAGAGACCCAGTACTTC.

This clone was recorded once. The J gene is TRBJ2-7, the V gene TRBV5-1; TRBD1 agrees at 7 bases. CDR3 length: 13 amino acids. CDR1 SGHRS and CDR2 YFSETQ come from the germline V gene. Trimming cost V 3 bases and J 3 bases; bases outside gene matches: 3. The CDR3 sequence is CASSWGQIYEQYF. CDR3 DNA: TGCGCCAGCAGCTGGGGACAGATCTACGAGCAGTACTTC. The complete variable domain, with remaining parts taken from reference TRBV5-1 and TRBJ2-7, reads KAGVTQTPRYLIKTRGQQVTLSCSPISGHRSVSWYQQTPGQGLQFLFEYFSETQRNKGNFPGRFSGRQFSNSRSEMNVSTLELGDSALYLCASSWGQIYEQYFGPGTRLTVT.

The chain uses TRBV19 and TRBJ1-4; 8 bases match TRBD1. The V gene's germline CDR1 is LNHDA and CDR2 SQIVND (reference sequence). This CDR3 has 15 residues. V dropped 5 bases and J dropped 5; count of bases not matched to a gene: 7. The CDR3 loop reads CASSLYRQGNEKLFF. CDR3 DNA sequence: TGTGCCAGTAGTCTCTACAGACAGGGGAATGAAAAACTGTTTTTT.

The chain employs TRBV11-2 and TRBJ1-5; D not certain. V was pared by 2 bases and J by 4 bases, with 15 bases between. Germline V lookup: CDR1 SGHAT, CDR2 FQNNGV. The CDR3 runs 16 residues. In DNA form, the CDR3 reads TGTGCCAGCAGCTTACGGGTCGGAGAGGTAAATCAGCCCCAGCATTTT. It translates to CASSLRVGEVNQPQHF.

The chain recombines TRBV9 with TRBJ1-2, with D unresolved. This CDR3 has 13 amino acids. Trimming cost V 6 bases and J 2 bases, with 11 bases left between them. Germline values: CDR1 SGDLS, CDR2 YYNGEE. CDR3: CASNKGGNYGYTF. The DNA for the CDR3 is TGTGCCAGCAATAAGGGAGGAAACTATGGCTACACCTTC.

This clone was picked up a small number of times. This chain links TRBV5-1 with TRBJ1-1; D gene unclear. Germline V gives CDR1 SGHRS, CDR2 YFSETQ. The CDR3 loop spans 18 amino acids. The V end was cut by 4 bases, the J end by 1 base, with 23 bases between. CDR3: CASSLAIRDPTRNTEAFF. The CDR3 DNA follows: TGCGCCAGCAGCCTAGCGATTCGCGACCCAACCAGGAACACTGAAGCTTTCTTT.

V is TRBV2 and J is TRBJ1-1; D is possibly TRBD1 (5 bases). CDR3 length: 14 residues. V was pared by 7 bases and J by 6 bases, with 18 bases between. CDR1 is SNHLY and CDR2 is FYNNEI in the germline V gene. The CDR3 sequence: CASTLGGGNSEAFF. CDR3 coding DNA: TGTGCCAGCACCCTCGGGGGAGGAAATTCTGAAGCTTTCTTT.

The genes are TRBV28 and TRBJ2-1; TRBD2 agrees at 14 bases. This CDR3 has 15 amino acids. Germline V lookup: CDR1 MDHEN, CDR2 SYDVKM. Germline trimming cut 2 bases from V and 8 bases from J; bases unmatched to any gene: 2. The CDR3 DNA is TGTGCCAGCAGTTTACTGGGACTAGCGGGAGATGAGCAGTTCTTC. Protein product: CASSLLGLAGDEQFF.

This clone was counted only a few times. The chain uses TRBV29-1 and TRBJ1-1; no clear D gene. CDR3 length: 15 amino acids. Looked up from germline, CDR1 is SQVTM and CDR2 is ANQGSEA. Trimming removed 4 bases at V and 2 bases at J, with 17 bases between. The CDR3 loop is CSVGLFGISNTEAFF. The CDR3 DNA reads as TGCAGCGTTGGGCTTTTCGGGATATCTAACACTGAAGCTTTCTTT. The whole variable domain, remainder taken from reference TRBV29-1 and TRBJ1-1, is SAVISQKPSRDICQRGTSLTIQCQVDSQVTMMFWYRQQPGQSLTLIATANQGSEATYESGFVIDKFPISRPNLTFSTLTVSNMSPEDSSIYLCSVGLFGISNTEAFFGQGTRLTVV.

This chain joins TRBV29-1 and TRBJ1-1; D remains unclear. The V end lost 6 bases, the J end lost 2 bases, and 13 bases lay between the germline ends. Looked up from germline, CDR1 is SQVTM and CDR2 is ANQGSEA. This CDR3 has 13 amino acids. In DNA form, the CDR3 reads TGCAGCGTAACGGGGTTATTTAACACTGAAGCTTTCTTT. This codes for CSVTGLFNTEAFF.

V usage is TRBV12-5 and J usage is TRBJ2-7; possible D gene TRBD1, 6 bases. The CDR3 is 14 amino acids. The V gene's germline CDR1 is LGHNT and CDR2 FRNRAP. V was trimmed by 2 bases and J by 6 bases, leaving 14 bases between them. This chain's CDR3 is CASGLPGQVAEQYF. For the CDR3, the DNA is TGTGCTAGTGGTTTGCCGGGACAAGTGGCCGAGCAGTACTTC.

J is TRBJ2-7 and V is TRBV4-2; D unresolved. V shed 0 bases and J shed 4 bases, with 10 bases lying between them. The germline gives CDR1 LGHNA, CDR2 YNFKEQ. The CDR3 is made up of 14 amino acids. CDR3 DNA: TGTGCCAGCAGCCAAGATCGCGGTCAGTACGAGCAGTACTTC. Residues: CASSQDRGQYEQYF.

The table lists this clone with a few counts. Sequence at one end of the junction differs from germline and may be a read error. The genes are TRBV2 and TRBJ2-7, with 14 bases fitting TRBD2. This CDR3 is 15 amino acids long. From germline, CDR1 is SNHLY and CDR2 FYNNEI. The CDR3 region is CASRDPTSGRVSITF. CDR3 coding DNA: TGTGCCAGCAGGGACCCGACTAGCGGGAGGGTGTCCATCACCTTC.